The 30 T cell receptor beta chains below were found in one sample sequenced in a study of graft-versus-host responses after intestinal transplantation. The data were produced by immunoSEQ multiplex PCR, yet TCRdb's version contains in-frame clones alone and is incomplete. The table lists tens of thousands of clones, 94% of them singletons. The specimen was PBMCs, collected 156 days after intestinal transplant. These receptors all stem from a human patient who received an intestinal transplant, so some T cells may come from the graft donor.

This sequence joins TRBV11-2 and TRBJ2-7, with D perhaps TRBD1 (6 bases). There are 13 residues in the CDR3. Per germline, CDR1 SGHAT and CDR2 FQNNGV. V lost 1 base to trimming and J lost 3 bases, with 7 bases between them. The CDR3: CASSLAQGYEQYF. CDR3 bases: TGTGCCAGCAGCTTAGCACAGGGCTACGAGCAGTACTTC.

The chain is built from TRBV6-6 and TRBJ2-3, with no clear D. The CDR3 contains 16 residues. Trimming removed 0 bases from V and 2 bases from J, with 12 bases in between. Per germline, CDR1 MNHNY and CDR2 SVGAGI (reference sequence). In DNA form, the CDR3 reads TGTGCCAGCAGTTACTCGTCAGCCTTTCTCACAGATACGCAGTATTTT. Translating gives CASSYSSAFLTDTQYF.

This chain connects TRBV27 to TRBJ2-1; TRBD1 matches 9 bases. Germline assignment: CDR1 MNHEY and CDR2 SMNVEV (reference sequence). Trimming removed 0 bases from V and 7 bases from J; junction bases left unmatched: 4. The CDR3 covers 15 residues. The CDR3 DNA is TGTGCCAGCAGTTTATCTGGGACAGGGTTGAATGAGCAGTTCTTC. It translates to CASSLSGTGLNEQFF.

V usage is TRBV28 and J usage is TRBJ1-1; D unclear. Germline V gives CDR1 MDHEN, CDR2 SYDVKM. The V end lost 8 bases, the J end lost 0 bases, and 10 bases lay between the germline ends. The length of the CDR3 is 13 residues. The chain's CDR3 is CASGGRLNTEAFF. CDR3 DNA: TGTGCCAGCGGAGGACGGTTGAACACTGAAGCTTTCTTT.

The genes are TRBV2 and TRBJ2-1; 12 bases are shared with TRBD1. V was pared by 0 bases and J by 8 bases, with 17 bases of the junction left unmatched. This CDR3 is built from 20 residues. Germline V gives CDR1 SNHLY, CDR2 FYNNEI. The CDR3 is CASSEALLVLGTGGRDEQFF. In DNA form, the CDR3 reads TGTGCCAGCAGTGAAGCGCTTCTAGTTCTTGGGACAGGGGGCAGGGATGAGCAGTTCTTC.

The chain is built from TRBV5-5 and TRBJ1-4, with 7 bases fitting TRBD1. V lost 5 bases and J lost 6; bases outside the gene matches: 10. The length of the CDR3 is 15 residues. Germline CDR1 SGHKS, CDR2 YYEKEE (reference sequence). The CDR3 DNA is TGTGCCAGCAGACCCTACCGACAGGGAGATGAAAAACTGTTTTTT. This translates into CASRPYRQGDEKLFF. Together with reference TRBV5-5 and TRBJ1-4, the CDR3 gives the full variable domain: DAGVTQSPTHLIKTRGQQVTLRCSPISGHKSVSWYQQVLGQGPQFIFQYYEKEERGRGNFPDRFSARQFPNYSSELNVNALLLGDSALYLCASRPYRQGDEKLFFGSGTQLSVL.

The chain uses TRBV5-1 and TRBJ2-2, with 9 bases lining up with TRBD1. Germline V gene lookup returns CDR1 SGHRS and CDR2 YFSETQ. The CDR3 is 15 amino acids. With V trimmed by 5 bases and J by 5 bases, 7 bases remained unmatched. CDR3 region: CASRLQGAGTGELFF. The CDR3 DNA reads as TGCGCCAGCAGGCTACAGGGGGCAGGAACCGGGGAGCTGTTTTTT.

The J gene is TRBJ1-3, the V gene TRBV5-1, with D hard to call. The germline V gene has CDR1 SGHRS and CDR2 YFSETQ. The V and J ends lost 4 bases and 0 bases respectively, with 17 bases between them. The CDR3 runs to 17 residues. CDR3: CASSLYPTQHSGNTIYF. Here the CDR3 DNA reads TGCGCCAGCAGCCTCTACCCAACTCAACACTCTGGAAACACCATATATTTT.

The DNA of the CDR3 is TGTGCCAGCAGCTTGGCGTCTAAGCGTAGCACAGATACGCAGTATTTT. Its protein is CASSLASKRSTDTQYF. The genes are TRBV5-6 and TRBJ2-3; D ambiguous. V lost 0 bases and J lost 0, with 11 bases in between. The CDR3 totals 16 residues. CDR1 and CDR2 from the germline V gene are SGHDT and YYEEEE.

The chain carries TRBV28 and TRBJ2-1; D may be TRBD2 (6 bases). V dropped 10 bases and J dropped 4 bases, with 17 bases sitting between them. This CDR3 comprises 14 residues. CDR1 MDHEN and CDR2 SYDVKM come from the germline V gene. CDR3 amino acids: CATCPGSVYNEQFF. The CDR3 nucleotides read TGTGCCACCTGCCCCGGGAGTGTATACAATGAGCAGTTCTTC.

The chain joins TRBV14 to TRBJ1-1, with D uncertain. Trimming stripped 4 bases from V and 4 bases from J, with 10 bases between. The CDR3 loop spans 13 amino acids. Germline V gene lookup returns CDR1 SGHDN and CDR2 FVKESK. CDR3 sequence: CASSPLEPTEAFF. CDR3 in DNA: TGTGCCAGCAGCCCTCTCGAACCCACTGAAGCTTTCTTT.

In this sample, this clone turned up once. The chain uses TRBV6-5 and TRBJ1-2; TRBD1 aligns across 7 bases. After removal of 6 bases from V and 6 bases from J, the junction contained 10 bases not matched to a gene. The CDR3 spans 14 residues. The germline V gene has CDR1 MNHEY and CDR2 SVGAGI. The CDR3 protein is CASSPLGQVDGYTF. CDR3 coding DNA: TGTGCCAGCAGCCCTTTAGGACAGGTCGATGGCTACACCTTC.

J is TRBJ1-5 and V is TRBV18; D is perhaps TRBD1 (5 bases). The CDR3 runs 17 residues. CDR1 is KGHSH, CDR2 LQKENI, per germline. V was trimmed by 3 bases and J by 0 bases, leaving 15 bases between them. The CDR3 here is CASSPPPGLLSNQPQHF. DNA of the CDR3: TGTGCCAGCTCACCCCCTCCGGGACTCCTTAGCAATCAGCCCCAGCATTTT.

V gene TRBV27 combines with J gene TRBJ1-5, with D possibly matching TRBD1 (5 bases). Germline V gene sequence: CDR1 MNHEY, CDR2 SMNVEV (reference sequence). This CDR3 spans 14 amino acids. V lost 4 bases, J lost 2 bases, and 9 bases lay in between. The CDR3 loop reads CASSWGGGNQPQHF. The CDR3 nucleotides are TGTGCCAGCAGTTGGGGAGGGGGCAATCAGCCCCAGCATTTT.

This clone has only one observation. V gene TRBV27 combines with J gene TRBJ2-2; 8 bases are shared with TRBD2. Germline V gene data show CDR1 as MNHEY and CDR2 as SMNVEV (reference sequence). J gave up 6 bases and V 6 bases, and 6 bases lay outside the gene matches. The CDR3 covers 14 residues. The CDR3 bases are TGTGCCAGCAGGGTCGGGGGGGCGCCCGGGGAGCTGTTTTTT. Amino acid sequence: CASRVGGAPGELFF.

The CDR3 protein is CASSGRDRTYNEQFF. CDR3 DNA sequence: TGTGCCAGCAGCGGACGGGACAGGACCTACAATGAGCAGTTCTTC. J is TRBJ2-1 and V is TRBV6-5; 8 bases map to TRBD1. The CDR3 extends over 15 amino acids. Trimming cost V 6 bases and J 2 bases; bases outside gene matches: 6. CDR1 is MNHEY and CDR2 is SVGAGI in the germline V gene.

This chain joins TRBV5-1 and TRBJ1-2; unclear D gene. CDR1 is SGHRS, CDR2 YFSETQ, per germline. CDR3 size: 14 residues. V lost 5 bases and J lost 2, with 13 bases in between. The DNA for the CDR3 is TGCGCCAGCAGGCTCCGTCGGCTAAACTATGGCTACACCTTC. Translated: CASRLRRLNYGYTF.

This chain connects TRBV30 to TRBJ1-1; D gene ambiguous. The CDR3 covers 15 residues. The germline V gene encodes CDR1 GTSNPN and CDR2 SVGIG (reference sequence). Trimming removed 2 bases from V and 0 bases from J, with 13 bases in between. In DNA form, the CDR3 reads TGTGCCTGGAGTCTACCCGGCAGCCTGAACACTGAAGCTTTCTTT. Amino acid sequence: CAWSLPGSLNTEAFF.

This chain links TRBV19 with TRBJ1-2; D is undetermined. This CDR3 is built from 13 residues. Germline V gene data show CDR1 as LNHDA and CDR2 as SQIVND (reference sequence). V was pared by 5 bases and J by 6 bases, with 13 bases between. DNA of the CDR3: TGTGCCAGTAGTTTTTTCGGGTACGATGGCTACACCTTC. Protein: CASSFFGYDGYTF.

The chain recombines TRBV9 with TRBJ2-1, with 9 bases lining up with TRBD2. Germline CDR1 and CDR2: SGDLS and YYNGEE. The length of the CDR3 is 15 residues. Trimming at V came to 0 bases and at J to 8 bases, leaving 6 bases not matched to a gene. DNA of the CDR3: TGTGCCAGCAGCGTAGGCGGCGGGGGGGCATATGAGCAGTTCTTC. It codes for CASSVGGGGAYEQFF.

The chain couples TRBV11-3 to TRBJ1-1; D remains unclear. CDR1 and CDR2 from the germline V gene are SGHNT and YENEEA. This CDR3 region has 14 residues. Trimming took 2 bases from V and 1 from J, leaving 8 bases between them. The CDR3 protein is CASSLIGQNTEAFF. For the CDR3, the DNA is TGTGCCAGCAGCTTAATCGGCCAGAACACTGAAGCTTTCTTT.

This chain links TRBV4-1 with TRBJ1-2; D unclear. CDR1 is MGHRA and CDR2 is YSYEKL in the germline V gene. The V gene lost 4 bases and the J gene lost 8 bases, with 14 bases spanning the gap. This CDR3 has 13 amino acids. CDR3 loop: CASSRELYNGYTF. The CDR3 DNA follows: TGCGCCAGCAGCCGTGAGTTGTACAACGGCTACACCTTC.

The V and J genes are TRBV11-2 and TRBJ2-5; D is possibly TRBD1 (6 bases). Germline CDR1 is SGHAT and CDR2 is FQNNGV. This CDR3 contains 14 residues. Trimming left V 5 bases short and J 1 base short, with 11 bases between. The CDR3 region has the DNA TGTGCCAGCAGCCCGGACAGAGCCCAAGAGACCCAGTACTTC. It translates to CASSPDRAQETQYF.

The CDR3 loop reads CASSRTGGDTQYF. CDR3 nucleotides: TGCGCCAGCAGCCGGACAGGGGGCGATACGCAGTATTTT. The chain joins TRBV5-1 to TRBJ2-3; TRBD1 matches 11 bases. With 4 bases clipped from V and 6 bases from J, the junction kept 1 base outside the gene matches. The CDR3 consists of 13 residues. The germline gives CDR1 SGHRS, CDR2 YFSETQ.

The rearrangement uses TRBV30 and TRBJ2-5; D remains ambiguous. The germline gives CDR1 GTSNPN, CDR2 SVGIG (reference sequence). V was trimmed by 2 bases and J by 4 bases, leaving 8 bases between them. CDR3 length: 12 residues. CDR3 in DNA: TGTGCCTGGAGTAAGGCCATAGAGACCCAGTACTTC. Its protein product is CAWSKAIETQYF.

Of note for this clone: Other DNA sequences within the sample encode an identical CDR3. The chain has TRBV28 and TRBJ2-7; 14 bases fit TRBD2. V gave up 7 bases and J gave up 2 bases; unmatched junction bases: 10. This CDR3 has 17 residues. Germline V gene lookup returns CDR1 MDHEN and CDR2 SYDVKM. CDR3 loop: CASTLGPGLAGAYEQYF. CDR3 nucleotide sequence: TGTGCCAGCACCCTAGGCCCGGGACTAGCGGGGGCCTACGAGCAGTACTTC.

The chain carries TRBV11-2 and TRBJ2-7; D is unresolved. The CDR3 length is 13 residues. The V and J ends lost 1 base and 3 bases respectively, with 7 bases between them. The germline V gene encodes CDR1 SGHAT and CDR2 FQNNGV. The CDR3 loop is CASSLGSGYEQYF. CDR3 DNA sequence: TGTGCCAGCAGCTTAGGTTCCGGCTACGAGCAGTACTTC.

V and J are TRBV4-1 and TRBJ2-6; D unclear. Germline values: CDR1 MGHRA, CDR2 YSYEKL. The CDR3 consists of 17 residues. V was pared by 0 bases and J by 0 bases, with 9 bases between. In nucleotides, the CDR3 is TGCGCCAGCAGCCAAGATGTTTCATTCTCTGGGGCCAACGTCCTGACTTTC. This translates into CASSQDVSFSGANVLTF.

The rearrangement joins TRBV6-5 to TRBJ1-5, with D perhaps matching TRBD1 (6 bases). V lost 2 bases and J lost 5, with 13 bases in between. This CDR3 has 15 amino acids. The germline CDR1 and CDR2 sequences are MNHEY and SVGAGI. The CDR3 loop reads CASSYLGGRDQPQHF. CDR3 DNA sequence: TGTGCCAGCAGTTACCTGGGGGGGCGGGATCAGCCCCAGCATTTT.

The chain combines TRBV6-5 with TRBJ2-4, with 7 bases aligning to TRBD1. Germline V lookup: CDR1 MNHEY, CDR2 SVGAGI. With V trimmed by 5 bases and J by 3 bases, 4 bases remained unmatched. This CDR3 has 14 residues. The CDR3 DNA follows: TGTGCCAGCAGTCCCGGGACAGTCAAAAACATTCAGTACTTC. This codes for CASSPGTVKNIQYF.